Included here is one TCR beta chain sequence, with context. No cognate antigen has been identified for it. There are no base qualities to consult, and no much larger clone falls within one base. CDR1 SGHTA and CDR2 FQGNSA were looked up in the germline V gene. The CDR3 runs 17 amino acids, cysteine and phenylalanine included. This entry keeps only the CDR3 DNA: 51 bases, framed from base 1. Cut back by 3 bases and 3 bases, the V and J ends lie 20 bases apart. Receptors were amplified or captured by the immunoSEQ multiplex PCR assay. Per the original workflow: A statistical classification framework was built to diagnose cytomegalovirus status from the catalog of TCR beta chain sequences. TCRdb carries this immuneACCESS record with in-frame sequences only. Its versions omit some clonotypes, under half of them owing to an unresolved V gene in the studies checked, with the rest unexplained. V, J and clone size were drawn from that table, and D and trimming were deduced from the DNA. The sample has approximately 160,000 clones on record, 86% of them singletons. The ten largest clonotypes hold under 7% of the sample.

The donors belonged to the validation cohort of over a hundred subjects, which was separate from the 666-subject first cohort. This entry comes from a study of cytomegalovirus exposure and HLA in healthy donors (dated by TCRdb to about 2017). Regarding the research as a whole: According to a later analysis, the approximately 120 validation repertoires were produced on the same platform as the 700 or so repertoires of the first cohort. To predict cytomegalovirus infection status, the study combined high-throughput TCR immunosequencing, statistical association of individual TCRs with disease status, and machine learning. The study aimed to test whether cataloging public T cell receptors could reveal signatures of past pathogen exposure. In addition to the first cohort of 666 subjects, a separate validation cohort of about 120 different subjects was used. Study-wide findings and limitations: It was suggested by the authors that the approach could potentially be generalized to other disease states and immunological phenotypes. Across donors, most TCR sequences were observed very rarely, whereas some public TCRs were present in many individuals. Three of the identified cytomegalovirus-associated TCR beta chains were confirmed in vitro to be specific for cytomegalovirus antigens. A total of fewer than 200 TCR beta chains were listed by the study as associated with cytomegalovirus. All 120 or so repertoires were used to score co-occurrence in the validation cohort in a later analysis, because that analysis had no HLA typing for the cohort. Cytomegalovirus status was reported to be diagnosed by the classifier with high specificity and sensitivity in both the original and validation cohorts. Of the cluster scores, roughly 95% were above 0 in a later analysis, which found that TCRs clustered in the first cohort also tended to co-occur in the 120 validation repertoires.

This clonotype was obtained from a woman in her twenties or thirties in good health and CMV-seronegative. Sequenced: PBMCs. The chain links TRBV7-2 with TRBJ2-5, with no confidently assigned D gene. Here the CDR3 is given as CASSFVSSKDAKETQYF. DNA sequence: TGTGCCAGCAGCTTTGTGAGCTCGAAAGACGCAAAAGAGACCCAGTACTTC.